Listed below are T cell receptor beta chains from one sample, sequenced in a study of blood T cell repertoires in COVID-19. Assay used: immunoSEQ multiplex PCR; TCRdb lists only in-frame clones, some missing. The data show about 350,000 clones, less than 90% seen once. Sequences were obtained from peripheral blood. The receptors derive from a woman aged 55-69 years with COVID-19, enrolled during active disease. CDR3s include the opening cysteine and the closing phenylalanine or tryptophan. Fields, in order: clone size, CDR3 length, D gene, V gene, J gene, CDR3 DNA, CDR3 protein. The D gene is left open where the match is weak. Clone size is given for some rows only: seen once, a few or many times, or a class if the clone is expanded.

NA	16	TRBD2	TRBV9	TRBJ2-5	TGTGCCAGCAGCGTAGGACCCAGCGGGGGGGAAGAGACCCAGTACTTC	CASSVGPSGGEETQYF
NA	14	NA	TRBV5-8	TRBJ1-1	TGTGCCAGCAGCTCCCTGATGACACAGGAAGAAGCTTTCTTT	CASSSLMTQEEAFF
NA	16	NA	TRBV11-2	TRBJ2-1	TGTGCCAGCAGCCCACGAGGGAGCCACAAAAACAATGAGCAGTTCTTC	CASSPRGSHKNNEQFF
NA	16	NA	TRBV9	TRBJ1-2	TGTGCCAGCAGCGTAGGTCTCAGGGGAATCGACTATGGCTACACCTTC	CASSVGLRGIDYGYTF
NA	15	NA	TRBV14	TRBJ1-2	TGTGCCAGCAGCCAATGGCGGGGCTCAAACTATGGCTACACCTTC	CASSQWRGSNYGYTF
NA	13	NA	TRBV7-9	TRBJ1-2	TGTGCCAGCTCAACAGATGCGAACTATGGCTACACCTTC	CASSTDANYGYTF
NA	15	TRBD1	TRBV6-5	TRBJ2-7	TGTGCCAGCAGTTACTCGATGACAGGGGCCCACGAGCAGTACTTC	CASSYSMTGAHEQYF
NA	12	NA	TRBV27	TRBJ2-1	TGTGCCAGCAGTTTTACCTACAATGAGCAGTTCTTC	CASSFTYNEQFF
NA	16	NA	TRBV19	TRBJ1-3	TGTGCCAGTAGTGAGCTCGGGGGGGGCTCTGGAAACACCATATATTTT	CASSELGGGSGNTIYF
once	15	TRBD1	TRBV13	TRBJ2-7	TGTGCCAGCAGCTCCACCGGGACAGGGGCCTACGAGCAGTACTTC	CASSSTGTGAYEQYF
NA	14	TRBD2	TRBV27	TRBJ2-1	TGTGCCAGCAGTTACCAGCGGGGGGACAATGAGCAGTTCTTC	CASSYQRGDNEQFF
NA	14	NA	TRBV18	TRBJ2-3	TGTGCCAGCTCACCATCAACAGTTACAGATACGCAGTATTTT	CASSPSTVTDTQYF
NA	15	TRBD2	TRBV5-1	TRBJ2-5	TGCGCCAGCAGCTCATTAGCGGGGACAAGGGAGACCCAGTACTTC	CASSSLAGTRETQYF
NA	12	NA	TRBV19	TRBJ1-5	TGTGCCAGCTCTTTCGGCAATCAGCCCCAGCATTTT	CASSFGNQPQHF
NA	14	NA	TRBV3-1/TRBV3-2	TRBJ1-5	TGTGCCAGCAGCCAAACCTGGGGCGATCAGCCCCAGCATTTT	CASSQTWGDQPQHF
NA	16	NA	TRBV9	TRBJ1-3	TGTGCCAGCAGCGTGGGGGGAGGCGGCTCTGGAAACACCATATATTTT	CASSVGGGGSGNTIYF
NA	16	TRBD1	TRBV28	TRBJ2-2	TGTGCCAGCAGTTTCCCGACAGGGGGAAATTCCGGGGAGCTGTTTTTT	CASSFPTGGNSGELFF
NA	15	TRBD1	TRBV2	TRBJ2-3	TGTGCCAGCAGGGTGGACAGGGGGCTGACAGATACGCAGTATTTT	CASRVDRGLTDTQYF
NA	13	NA	TRBV5-1	TRBJ2-7	TGCGCCAGCAGCTTGGCAGAGGGTCCCGAGCAGTACTTC	CASSLAEGPEQYF
NA	16	NA	TRBV5-6	TRBJ1-5	TGTGCCAGCAGCTTAACCGGGGTAGGGGGAAATCAGCCCCAGCATTTT	CASSLTGVGGNQPQHF
once	15	TRBD2	TRBV15	TRBJ2-5	TGTGCCACCAGCAGAGGGACTAGCGGGGAAGAGACCCAGTACTTC	CATSRGTSGEETQYF
NA	18	TRBD1	TRBV24-1	TRBJ1-2	TGTGCCACCAGTGATCCTCGGGACAGGGAGAACCCGCCCTATGGCTACACCTTC	CATSDPRDRENPPYGYTF
NA	13	NA	TRBV12-3/TRBV12-4	TRBJ1-4	TGTGCCAGCAGTACATCTACGGGGGAAAAACTGTTTTTT	CASSTSTGEKLFF
NA	13	NA	TRBV6-5	TRBJ1-2	TGTGCCAGCAGTTACAGGGACACTGATGGCTACACCTTC	CASSYRDTDGYTF
NA	13	TRBD1	TRBV11-3	TRBJ1-3	TGTGCCAGCAGCCAAGGGACAGGGAACACCATATATTTT	CASSQGTGNTIYF
NA	16	NA	TRBV5-1	TRBJ2-1	TGCGCCAGCAGCTCTGGTAACAATCCCAGGGGAGCTGAGCAGTTCTTC	CASSSGNNPRGAEQFF
NA	13	NA	TRBV5-1	TRBJ1-5	TGCGCCAGCAGCCCCCAGGGTAATCAGCCCCAGCATTTT	CASSPQGNQPQHF
NA	18	TRBD1	TRBV19	TRBJ1-2	TGTGCCAGTAGTATCTCGAAGACAGGGGGCTTTGGGGCGTATGGCTACACCTTC	CASSISKTGGFGAYGYTF
NA	14	NA	TRBV5-4	TRBJ1-1	TGTGCCAGCAGCTTGGAGCAGGAGAACACTGAAGCTTTCTTT	CASSLEQENTEAFF
NA	15	TRBD1	TRBV4-3	TRBJ2-1	TGCGCCAGCAGCCAAGGACAGGGGGATAACAATGAGCAGTTCTTC	CASSQGQGDNNEQFF
NA	14	TRBD1	TRBV3-1/TRBV3-2	TRBJ2-7	TGTGCCAGCAGCATCAAACAGGGGACCTACGAGCAGTACTTC	CASSIKQGTYEQYF
NA	12	TRBD2	TRBV6-5	TRBJ2-3	TGTGCCAGGGGGGAGGGTGGAGATACGCAGTATTTT	CARGEGGDTQYF
NA	15	TRBD1	TRBV18	TRBJ1-2	TGTGCCAGCTCGCCGGGACAGGTCTATATCTATGGCTACACCTTC	CASSPGQVYIYGYTF
NA	13	TRBD1	TRBV5-5	TRBJ1-1	TGTGCCAGCAGCCGTCAGGGGGACACTGAAGCTTTCTTT	CASSRQGDTEAFF
NA	15	TRBD1	TRBV5-4	TRBJ2-7	TGTGCCAGCAGCTTGGAATGGACAGGGGGCTACGAGCAGTACTTC	CASSLEWTGGYEQYF
NA	14	NA	TRBV5-8	TRBJ1-1	TGTGCCAGCAGCTTGGGACTCCTGAACACTGAAGCTTTCTTT	CASSLGLLNTEAFF
NA	17	TRBD2	TRBV19	TRBJ2-1	TGTGCCAGTAGTATAGTTTCCGGGGGGAGCTCCTACAATGAGCAGTTCTTC	CASSIVSGGSSYNEQFF
NA	19	TRBD2	TRBV18	TRBJ2-1	TGTGCCAGCTCCCCTAGGACTAGCGGGGGCCCAATCTCGTACAATGAGCAGTTCTTC	CASSPRTSGGPISYNEQFF
NA	14	NA	TRBV6-4	TRBJ1-5	TGTGCCAGCAGTGAGCAAGGGGGCAATCAGCCCCAGCATTTT	CASSEQGGNQPQHF
once	14	NA	TRBV2	TRBJ2-7	TGTGCCAGCAGTGCCCTCATGAGCTCCTACGAGCAGTACTTC	CASSALMSSYEQYF
NA	14	NA	TRBV5-1	TRBJ2-3	TGCGCCAGCAGCTTTGCGGGGGCGGGGGATACGCAGTATTTT	CASSFAGAGDTQYF
NA	14	NA	TRBV5-6	TRBJ2-7	TGTGCCAGCAGCAGCCGGGACACTCCCTACGAGCAGTACTTC	CASSSRDTPYEQYF
NA	18	NA	TRBV5-1	TRBJ1-1	TGCGCCAGCAGCTTGGCCACAGGAGCGGGAACGGTGAACACTGAAGCTTTCTTT	CASSLATGAGTVNTEAFF
NA	13	NA	TRBV19	TRBJ1-2	TGTGCCAGTAGTAAACAGGGTAACTATGGCTACACCTTC	CASSKQGNYGYTF
NA	11	NA	TRBV5-6	TRBJ1-1	TGTGCCAGCACCCTCGGGGCTGAAGCTTTCTTT	CASTLGAEAFF
NA	15	NA	TRBV11-2	TRBJ1-6	TGTGCCAGCAGCTTAGTGGGGCTGGGGAATTCACCCCTCCACTTT	CASSLVGLGNSPLHF
NA	13	NA	TRBV19	TRBJ2-5	TGTGCCAGTAGTATACCCCAGGGGGAGACCCAGTACTTC	CASSIPQGETQYF
NA	16	TRBD1	TRBV2	TRBJ1-2	TGTGCCAGCAGTGAAGAAGGGACAGGGGGCCCCTATGGCTACACCTTC	CASSEEGTGGPYGYTF
once	12	NA	TRBV3-1/TRBV3-2	TRBJ2-3	TGTGCCAGCAGCCAAGCCTCGGATACGCAGTATTTT	CASSQASDTQYF
NA	15	NA	TRBV19	TRBJ2-7	TGTGCCAGTAGTATAACGCGGAGCCCTCGATACGAGCAGTACTTC	CASSITRSPRYEQYF
NA	14	NA	TRBV2	TRBJ1-2	TGTGCCAGCAGTGTCGAAGGGGCCAACTATGGCTACACCTTC	CASSVEGANYGYTF
NA	14	NA	TRBV7-9	TRBJ1-2	TGTGCCAGCAGCTTCAGTAGAGGGAACTATGGCTACACCTTC	CASSFSRGNYGYTF